The subject of this entry is one T cell receptor beta chain. The antigen remains undetermined. The CDR3 has 15 residues. The germline V gene has CDR1 LGHNA and CDR2 YNFKEQ. These data originate in a study of post-analysis software for immune sequencing data. TCR beta libraries were prepared from cDNA with unique molecular identifiers. TCRdb processed the PCR reads anew with MiXCR; each CDR3 protein has one entry. Of 650,000 to 850,000 distinct CDR3 sequences listed, 46% are singletons. General study results and limits: Higher frequency in patients than in controls was seen for 5 or 6 TRBV segments, with TRBV5-6, TRBV5-1 and TRBV20-1 among them.

The TCR sequence derives from a girl between 10 and 17 years old with multiple sclerosis. Sequenced sample: blood. The chain has TRBV4-2 and TRBJ2-4; 10 bases are shared with TRBD1. The J call could be wrong; TRBJ2-7 is a better fit for the DNA end. The CDR3: CASSQGGDRGHEQYF. As DNA, the CDR3 is TGTGCCAGCAGCCAGGGAGGGGACAGGGGCCACGAGCAGTACTTC.